This passage covers 25 T cell receptor beta chains from one sample sequenced in a study of blood T cell repertoires in COVID-19. Sequenced by immunoSEQ multiplex PCR; TCRdb stores in-frame clones only, minus some. This sample has 110,000 to 150,000 clones; approximately 80% occur once, and the top ten carry about 9.2%. The sample taken for sequencing was PBMCs or T cells enriched from blood (not recorded which). The origin of the receptors is a man aged 45-60 years who had recovered from COVID-19.

This chain joins TRBV6-2 or TRBV6-3 and TRBJ1-2; D remains ambiguous. The CDR3 is made up of 14 amino acids. CDR1 is MNHEY and CDR2 is SVGEGT in the germline V gene. The V and J ends lost 5 bases and 3 bases respectively, with 13 bases between them. The CDR3 DNA follows: TGTGCCAGCAGTGAGACACAGACACACTATGGCTACACCTTC. Amino acid sequence: CASSETQTHYGYTF.

This chain links TRBV3-1 (or the pseudogene TRBV3-2) with TRBJ1-5; TRBD1 might be the D (6 bases). The germline V and J ends were trimmed by 1 base and 0 bases, with 22 bases remaining between them. There are 20 residues in the CDR3. Germline V gene data show CDR1 as LGHDT and CDR2 as YNNKEL (reference sequence). CDR3 residues: CASSQAPGTSWGISNQPQHF. The DNA of the CDR3 is TGTGCCAGCAGCCAAGCTCCCGGGACATCGTGGGGCATTAGCAATCAGCCCCAGCATTTT.

This clone was seen a few times. This chain joins TRBV2 and TRBJ2-1; 9 bases align to TRBD2. Germline V gives CDR1 SNHLY, CDR2 FYNNEI. V trimming: 8 bases; J trimming: 5 bases; junction bases outside the gene matches: 1. The CDR3 loop spans 12 amino acids. The CDR3 region has the DNA TGTGCCAGCTCTAGCGGGGACAATGAGCAGTTCTTC. This translates into CASSSGDNEQFF.

The rearrangement joins TRBV11-1 to TRBJ2-1, with 11 bases fitting TRBD2. The CDR3 loop spans 14 amino acids. Trimming removed 8 bases from V and 6 bases from J; junction bases left unmatched: 6. Germline V CDR1 and CDR2: SGHAT, FQDESV (reference sequence). The CDR3 is CASSVAGGLNEQFF. The CDR3 region has the DNA TGTGCCAGCTCAGTAGCGGGGGGGCTCAATGAGCAGTTCTTC.

The J gene is TRBJ2-7, the V gene TRBV6-5; no reliable D call. Germline CDR1 and CDR2: MNHEY and SVGAGI. V was clipped by 6 bases and J by 4 bases, with 19 bases between them. The CDR3 has 15 residues. CDR3 in DNA: TGTGCCAGCAGGATCTCCGGGTCCCGACCTTACGAGCAGTACTTC. Encoded protein: CASRISGSRPYEQYF.

The rearrangement uses TRBV11-2 and TRBJ1-1; D ambiguous. In germline, CDR1 is SGHAT, CDR2 FQNNGV. The CDR3 is 16 residues long. The V end was cut by 2 bases, the J end by 1 base, with 14 bases between. The CDR3 spells CASSLRPVEGNTEAFF. CDR3 nucleotide sequence: TGTGCCAGCAGCTTACGGCCAGTTGAGGGGAACACTGAAGCTTTCTTT.

The CDR3 protein is CASSLEGVRVNGYTF. In DNA form, the CDR3 reads TGTGCCAGCAGCTTAGAAGGGGTTAGGGTTAATGGCTACACCTTC. The chain is built from TRBV7-8 and TRBJ1-2, with a weak D call TRBD1 (5 bases). This CDR3 spans 15 amino acids. CDR1 SGHVS and CDR2 FQNEAQ come from the germline V gene. Trimming cost V 1 base and J 6 bases, with 15 bases left between them.

This chain connects TRBV3-1 (or the pseudogene TRBV3-2) to TRBJ2-1, with 7 bases matching TRBD2. CDR3 size: 17 residues. Per germline, CDR1 LGHDT and CDR2 YNNKEL (reference sequence). J was trimmed by 6 bases and V by 0 bases; bases with no gene match: 11. CDR3 sequence reads: CASSQEWGAGEGNEQFF. In nucleotides, the CDR3 is TGTGCCAGCAGCCAAGAATGGGGTGCGGGGGAGGGCAATGAGCAGTTCTTC.

V is TRBV28 and J is TRBJ1-2, with TRBD1 identical over 10 bases. V lost 3 bases to trimming and J lost 2 bases; unmatched junction nucleotides: 9. The CDR3 totals 17 residues. The germline V gene encodes CDR1 MDHEN and CDR2 SYDVKM. CDR3 region: CASSLLGGQGPNYGYTF. Here the CDR3 DNA reads TGTGCCAGCAGTTTGTTGGGGGGACAGGGGCCAAACTATGGCTACACCTTC.

The gene calls are TRBV19 and TRBJ2-5; maybe TRBD1 (5 bases). Germline V gene sequence: CDR1 LNHDA, CDR2 SQIVND (reference sequence). The length of the CDR3 is 15 residues. V lost 1 base and J lost 5, with 14 bases in between. CDR3 sequence (DNA): TGTGCCAGTAGTATAGCTCCAGGTTCAGGGGAGACCCAGTACTTC. The encoded protein is CASSIAPGSGETQYF.

The chain recombines TRBV7-8 with TRBJ1-1; a weak D match, TRBD1 (6 bases). The CDR3 is 13 amino acids. From germline, CDR1 is SGHVS and CDR2 FQNEAQ. V lost 3 bases and J lost 5, with 10 bases in between. DNA for the CDR3: TGTGCCAGCAGCTTTTACAGGGATACTGAAGCTTTCTTT. Translation: CASSFYRDTEAFF. Filled out from reference TRBV7-8 and TRBJ1-1, the complete variable domain reads GAGVSQSPRYKVAKRGQDVALRCDPISGHVSLFWYQQALGQGPEFLTYFQNEAQLDKSGLPSDRFFAERPEGSVSTLKIQRTQQEDSAVYLCASSFYRDTEAFFGQGTRLTVV.

The chain couples TRBV7-9 to TRBJ1-1; the D gene is possibly TRBD1 (6 bases). In germline, CDR1 is SEHNR, CDR2 FQNEAQ (reference sequence). The CDR3 consists of 16 residues. Trimming shortened V by 1 base and J by 1 base, and 13 bases separated the two germline ends. The CDR3 nucleotides are TGTGCCAGCAGCTTAGTAAGGGGGAAGGGGAACACTGAAGCTTTCTTT. It encodes CASSLVRGKGNTEAFF.

Many counts were recorded for this clone. V and J are TRBV19 and TRBJ2-7, with D possibly TRBD2 on 5 matching bases. The CDR3 length is 11 residues. Germline V gene data show CDR1 as LNHDA and CDR2 as SQIVND (reference sequence). Deletions cut 5 bases from V and 7 bases from J, with 9 bases between. The CDR3 DNA sequence: TGTGCCAGTAGTGCCCCGGGGGAGCAGTACTTC. Encoded protein: CASSAPGEQYF. The full variable domain, with the rest looked up from reference TRBV19 and TRBJ2-7, is DGGITQSPKYLFRKEGQNVTLSCEQNLNHDAMYWYRQDPGQGLRLIYYSQIVNDFQKGDIAEGYSVSREKKESFPLTVTSAQKNPTAFYLCASSAPGEQYFGPGTRLTVT.

The chain has TRBV11-2 and TRBJ1-2; the D gene is possibly TRBD1 (6 bases). With 4 bases removed from V and 7 bases from J, the gap between germline ends came to 13 bases. Germline CDR1 and CDR2: SGHAT and FQNNGV. The CDR3 has 13 residues. The chain's CDR3 is CASSSTTGTGYTF. The DNA of the CDR3 is TGTGCCAGCAGCTCAACCACAGGGACTGGCTACACCTTC.

The chain carries TRBV7-2 and TRBJ1-5; a possible D gene is TRBD1 (5 bases). The V end was cut by 5 bases, the J end by 4 bases, with 15 bases between. This CDR3 region has 15 residues. CDR1 SGHTA and CDR2 FQGNSA come from the germline V gene. CDR3 loop: CASSKTGEPNQPQHF. The CDR3 coding sequence is TGTGCCAGCAGCAAAACAGGTGAACCTAATCAGCCCCAGCATTTT.

This chain uses TRBV10-3 with TRBJ1-5; possibly TRBD1 for D (6 bases). CDR3 length equals 14 residues. The V gene lost 4 bases and the J gene lost 7 bases, with 14 bases spanning the gap. Per the germline V gene, CDR1 is ENHRY and CDR2 is SYGVKD. CDR3 region: CAISGIQGYQPQHF. The CDR3 DNA sequence: TGTGCCATCAGTGGCATACAGGGTTACCAGCCCCAGCATTTT.

This sequence joins TRBV19 and TRBJ1-1; 9 bases are shared with TRBD1. Germline V lookup: CDR1 LNHDA, CDR2 SQIVND (reference sequence). The CDR3 runs to 16 residues. Trimming removed 7 bases from V and 1 base from J; junction bases left unmatched: 10. The CDR3: CASTTSPGQGNTEAFF. In nucleotides, the CDR3 is TGTGCCAGTACCACTTCGCCGGGACAGGGGAACACTGAAGCTTTCTTT.

This chain uses TRBV7-6 with TRBJ1-1; the D gene is possibly TRBD1 (6 bases). CDR3 length: 15 amino acids. V lost 4 bases, J lost 11 bases, and 23 bases lay in between. The germline V gene encodes CDR1 SGHVS and CDR2 FNYEAQ. The CDR3 DNA reads TGTGCCAGCAGCTCGCAAGACACACGGGGGGCGCAGGCTTTCTTT. Protein product: CASSSQDTRGAQAFF.

A word on this clone: Other DNA sequences in this specimen translate into the identical CDR3. The chain couples TRBV9 to TRBJ1-1; D may be TRBD1 (5 bases). Trimming stripped 0 bases from V and 1 base from J, with 10 bases between. Germline V gives CDR1 SGDLS, CDR2 YYNGEE. The CDR3 is made up of 15 amino acids. The CDR3 nucleotides are TGTGCCAGCAGCGTAGAACCCGGGGGGAACACTGAAGCTTTCTTT. Translation gives CASSVEPGGNTEAFF.

Remarks on this clone: The same CDR3 arises from other DNA sequences in this sample as well. The chain joins TRBV7-6 to TRBJ1-2; 8 nucleotides match TRBD1. CDR1 is SGHVS and CDR2 is FNYEAQ in the germline V gene. The J segment lost 5 bases and the V segment lost 5 bases, leaving 7 bases of the junction unmatched. The CDR3 covers 14 residues. The CDR3 DNA follows: TGTGCCAGCAGCCCCGCAGGGGGCGGGTATGGCTACACCTTC. It is translated as CASSPAGGGYGYTF.

The chain recombines TRBV19 with TRBJ2-7; D not resolved. The CDR3 has 13 amino acids. Germline V gives CDR1 LNHDA, CDR2 SQIVND (reference sequence). Trimming took off 5 bases at V and 7 bases at J, with 15 bases between the two ends. This chain's CDR3 is CASSPRLGDEQYF. CDR3 bases: TGTGCCAGTAGTCCCCGGCTAGGTGATGAGCAGTACTTC. Combining the CDR3 with reference TRBV19 and TRBJ2-7 gives the whole variable domain DGGITQSPKYLFRKEGQNVTLSCEQNLNHDAMYWYRQDPGQGLRLIYYSQIVNDFQKGDIAEGYSVSREKKESFPLTVTSAQKNPTAFYLCASSPRLGDEQYFGPGTRLTVT.

V usage is TRBV7-6 and J usage is TRBJ1-5, with TRBD1 matching 7 bases. The CDR3 is 15 amino acids. From germline, CDR1 is SGHVS and CDR2 FNYEAQ. Losses at the gene ends were 6 bases for V and 4 bases for J; bases not matched to a gene: 9. The CDR3 bases are TGTGCCAGCAGACAAGGGACAGACCGTAATCAGCCCCAGCATTTT. It specifies CASRQGTDRNQPQHF. Based on the CDR3 plus reference TRBV7-6 and TRBJ1-5, the full variable domain is GAGVSQSPRYKVTKRGQDVALRCDPISGHVSLYWYRQALGQGPEFLTYFNYEAQQDKSGLPNDRFSAERPEGSISTLTIQRTEQRDSAMYRCASRQGTDRNQPQHFGDGTRLSIL.

The gene calls are TRBV6-2 or TRBV6-3 and TRBJ1-2, with a possible D match to TRBD1 (5 bases). Germline-derived CDR1 and CDR2 are MNHEY and SVGEGT. The CDR3 runs to 14 residues. Trimming shortened V by 5 bases and J by 2 bases, and 12 bases separated the two germline ends. CDR3 residues: CASSRDGGNYGYTF. DNA for the CDR3: TGTGCCAGCAGTCGCGATGGGGGGAACTATGGCTACACCTTC.

This clone appeared a single time. The gene calls are TRBV6-6 and TRBJ1-5; D ambiguous. CDR1 is MNHNY and CDR2 is SVGAGI in the germline V gene (reference sequence). Trimming removed 6 bases from V and 5 bases from J, with 8 bases in between. The CDR3 loop spans 12 amino acids. CDR3 DNA sequence: TGTGCCAGCAGGGACGGGGATCAGCCCCAGCATTTT. Encoded protein: CASRDGDQPQHF.

The CDR3 reads CASSGTFYGYTF. CDR3 nucleotides: TGTGCCAGCAGCGGGACATTCTATGGCTACACCTTC. This rearrangement joins TRBV7-8 to TRBJ1-2, with D perhaps TRBD1 (6 bases). The CDR3 loop spans 12 amino acids. The V gene lost 5 bases and the J gene lost 4 bases, with 8 bases spanning the gap. CDR1 is SGHVS, CDR2 FQNEAQ, per germline.